The 23 T cell receptor beta chains below were found in one sample sequenced in a study of tumour-infiltrating T cells in Burkitt lymphoma. Some clones are missing from TCRdb's copy, which holds only in-frame ones; the method was immunoSEQ multiplex PCR. Of 1,500 to 2,000 clones listed, around a sixth are singletons. What was sequenced was tumor tissue. These receptor sequences come from a human donor with Burkitt lymphoma.

This chain connects TRBV11-2 to TRBJ1-5; tentative D call: TRBD1 (6 bases). Per germline, CDR1 SGHAT and CDR2 FQNNGV. Trimming took 2 bases from V and 7 from J, leaving 12 bases between them. The CDR3 has 14 residues. CDR3 amino acids: CASSLTGFEQPQHF. In DNA, the CDR3 is TGTGCCAGCAGCTTAACAGGGTTTGAGCAGCCCCAGCATTTT. The entire variable domain, with the rest obtained from reference TRBV11-2 and TRBJ1-5, is as follows: EAGVAQSPRYKIIEKRQSVAFWCNPISGHATLYWYQQILGQGPKLLIQFQNNGVVDDSQLPKDRFSAERLKGVDSTLKIQPAKLEDSAVYLCASSLTGFEQPQHFGDGTRLSIL.

V usage is TRBV7-2 and J usage is TRBJ1-3; D perhaps matches TRBD1 (6 bases). The germline V and J ends were trimmed by 2 bases and 1 base, with 12 bases remaining between them. In germline, CDR1 is SGHTA, CDR2 FQGNSA. This CDR3 is 16 amino acids long. The CDR3 protein is CASSLSRGLSGNTIYF. CDR3 in DNA: TGTGCCAGCAGCTTATCTAGGGGGTTATCTGGAAACACCATATATTTT.

This chain connects TRBV10-3 to TRBJ2-5; D may be TRBD1 (7 bases). The CDR3 length is 13 residues. Germline CDR1 reads ENHRY; CDR2 reads SYGVKD. V was shortened by 8 bases and J by 2 bases, with 12 bases between the two germline ends. This CDR3 is CAIGGGRQETQYF. The CDR3 DNA reads TGTGCCATCGGAGGGGGCAGACAAGAGACCCAGTACTTC.

This clone was seen only a few times. The chain recombines TRBV4-3 with TRBJ2-1, with D perhaps TRBD2 (5 bases). The germline V gene encodes CDR1 LGHNA and CDR2 YSLEER. This CDR3 region has 18 residues. Trimming stripped 0 bases from V and 0 bases from J, with 15 bases between. The CDR3 DNA is TGCGCCAGCAGCCAAGATCCGGTAGCGCCAAGCTCCTACAATGAGCAGTTCTTC. Translating it yields CASSQDPVAPSSYNEQFF.

This clone was observed a few times. The V and J genes are TRBV23-1 and TRBJ1-2, with a tentative D call TRBD1 (6 bases). TRBV23-1 belongs to the ORF category, with a function that is uncertain. The CDR3 contains 16 residues. V shed 3 bases and J shed 2 bases, with 16 bases lying between them. The CDR3 here is CASSHLRQDQNYGYTF. The CDR3 DNA is TGCGCCAGCAGTCACTTAAGACAGGATCAAAACTATGGCTACACCTTC.

The chain couples TRBV10-3 to TRBJ2-7; D might be TRBD1 (6 bases). V was clipped by 4 bases and J by 0 bases, with 16 bases between them. This CDR3 contains 16 residues. Germline CDR1 is ENHRY and CDR2 is SYGVKD. The CDR3 nucleotides are TGTGCCATCAGTGGCCGGACAGCCCAGAGCTCCTACGAGCAGTACTTC. Translated, it gives CAISGRTAQSSYEQYF.

The sample holds a few counts of this clone. The chain joins TRBV7-9 to TRBJ1-1, with D possibly being TRBD1 (6 bases). The CDR3 runs 14 residues. Germline V gene data show CDR1 as SEHNR and CDR2 as FQNEAQ (reference sequence). V dropped 6 bases and J dropped 4 bases, with 15 bases sitting between them. The CDR3 here is CASRLEQGGTEAFF. The DNA of the CDR3 is TGTGCCAGCAGACTCGAACAGGGAGGCACTGAAGCTTTCTTT.

The chain links TRBV5-1 to TRBJ2-2, with D unresolved. The germline V and J ends were trimmed by 6 bases and 3 bases, with 6 bases remaining between them. CDR3 length: 12 amino acids. Germline lookup yields CDR1 SGHRS and CDR2 YFSETQ. The CDR3 DNA reads TGCGCCAGCACCGGAGACACCGGGGAGCTGTTTTTT. Translating gives CASTGDTGELFF.

The V and J genes are TRBV4-3 and TRBJ2-7, with TRBD2 matching over 10 bases. The length of the CDR3 is 15 residues. V was pared by 8 bases and J by 1 base, with 8 bases of the junction left unmatched. The germline V gene has CDR1 LGHNA and CDR2 YSLEER. The CDR3 bases are TGCGCCAGCTCCGCCCGGACTAGCGGATCCTACGAGCAGTACTTC. Amino acids: CASSARTSGSYEQYF.

This rearrangement joins TRBV7-9 to TRBJ2-7; TRBD2 matches 8 bases. Germline CDR1 SEHNR, CDR2 FQNEAQ (reference sequence). The V gene end was trimmed by 4 bases and the J gene end by 1 base; junction bases not matched to a gene: 3. This CDR3 spans 14 amino acids. The CDR3 reads CASSSGGASYEQYF. The DNA for the CDR3 is TGTGCCAGCAGCTCCGGGGGGGCGTCCTACGAGCAGTACTTC.

The V gene is TRBV13, the J gene TRBJ2-7, with a weak D call TRBD2 (6 bases). There are 14 residues in the CDR3. CDR1 PRHDT and CDR2 FYEKMQ come from the germline V gene (reference sequence). V lost 3 bases and J lost 3, with 12 bases in between. The CDR3 loop is CASSLGRGVYEQYF. The CDR3 nucleotides are TGTGCCAGCAGCTTGGGGCGCGGGGTCTACGAGCAGTACTTC.

This clone has a handful of counts. The V gene is TRBV27, the J gene TRBJ2-2, with 9 bases fitting TRBD2. The CDR3 extends over 15 amino acids. After removal of 3 bases from V and 5 bases from J, the junction contained 4 bases not matched to a gene. Germline CDR1 is MNHEY and CDR2 is SMNVEV (reference sequence). The DNA of the CDR3 is TGTGCCAGCAGTTTGGCGGGAGGGAGGACCGGGGAGCTGTTTTTT. Translating gives CASSLAGGRTGELFF.

Worth noting for this clone: Other DNA sequences of this sample code for an identical CDR3. This chain joins TRBV27 and TRBJ2-7; no clear D. The CDR3 consists of 13 residues. The V end lost 2 bases, the J end lost 6 bases, and 11 bases lay between the germline ends. CDR1 and CDR2 from the germline V gene are MNHEY and SMNVEV (reference sequence). The CDR3 DNA reads as TGTGCCAGCAGTTTAGGGCCGCCGGGCGAGCAGTACTTC. Encoded protein: CASSLGPPGEQYF.

The chain couples TRBV21-1 to TRBJ1-6; the DNA was not used to check the table's D call, TRBD1. TRBV21-1 is a recognized pseudogene. The CDR3 length is 19 residues. DNA of the CDR3: TGTGCCAGCAGCTCCTTTCGTGGCTCAAGTCAAATCTATAATTCACCCCTCCACTTT. Its translation is CASSSFRGSSQIYNSPLHF.

The chain couples TRBV4-3 to TRBJ2-1, with 8 bases lining up with TRBD2. J lost 8 bases, V lost 0 bases, and 15 bases had no gene match. CDR3 length: 18 amino acids. Germline V CDR1 and CDR2: LGHNA, YSLEER. The CDR3 DNA follows: TGCGCCAGCAGCCAAGATCCCCCCGTCCGGGGGGGGAGGGATGAGCAGTTCTTC. Translating gives CASSQDPPVRGGRDEQFF.

This chain links TRBV20-1 with TRBJ2-5; D gene uncertain. In germline, CDR1 is DFQATT, CDR2 SNEGSKA (reference sequence). This CDR3 comprises 11 residues. CDR3 protein: CSALGQETQYF. DNA for the CDR3: TGCAGCGCCCTGGGTCAAGAGACCCAGTACTTC.

V gene TRBV5-1 combines with J gene TRBJ2-1; D not certain. Germline CDR1 reads SGHRS; CDR2 reads YFSETQ. The CDR3 runs 16 residues. V gave up 1 base and J gave up 0 bases, with 11 bases separating them. CDR3 in DNA: TGCGCCAGCAGCTTGTCGGGCCCTAGCTCCTACAATGAGCAGTTCTTC. As protein: CASSLSGPSSYNEQFF.

Of note for this clone: At the DNA level, this CDR3 is encoded by other sequences in the same sample as well. This chain links TRBV25-1 with TRBJ2-7, with 10 nucleotides matching TRBD1. CDR1 MGHDK and CDR2 SYGVNS come from the germline V gene. The CDR3 spans 14 residues. With 9 bases clipped from V and 4 bases from J, the junction kept 9 bases outside the gene matches. The CDR3 is CASRSGTGVYEQYF. The CDR3 DNA reads as TGTGCCAGTAGGTCCGGGACAGGGGTTTACGAGCAGTACTTC.

This clone was detected a few times. V gene TRBV5-1 combines with J gene TRBJ1-2; D is unclear. Germline V gives CDR1 SGHRS, CDR2 YFSETQ. The length of the CDR3 is 16 residues. V lost 0 bases, J lost 0 bases, and 12 bases lay in between. The chain's CDR3 is CASSLDFTAANYGYTF. Written as DNA, the CDR3 is TGCGCCAGCAGCTTGGATTTCACAGCCGCTAACTATGGCTACACCTTC.

The chain has TRBV11-3 and TRBJ2-1, with D perhaps TRBD1 or TRBD2 (7 bases each). Per the germline V gene, CDR1 is SGHNT and CDR2 is YENEEA. V was cut by 7 bases and J by 0 bases, with 19 bases left in between. The CDR3 runs to 17 residues. The CDR3 loop reads CASTSGEGQSSYNEQFF. Written as DNA, the CDR3 is TGTGCCAGCACCTCTGGGGAGGGACAGAGCTCCTACAATGAGCAGTTCTTC.

This chain uses TRBV21-1 with TRBJ2-7. TRBV21-1 is labeled a pseudogene. CDR3 length: 14 residues. DNA of the CDR3: TGTGCCAGCAGCGCCCCCGGCCCTCAGAAATGGCAGTACTTC. The encoded protein is CASSAPGPQKWQYF.

This clone is labeled large. The CDR3 sequence: CASISGTRIYNEQFF. DNA for the CDR3: TGTGCCAGCATATCCGGGACTAGGATCTACAATGAGCAGTTCTTC. The chain links TRBV7-9 to TRBJ2-1; 8 bases are shared with TRBD2. The CDR3 has 15 amino acids. The J segment lost 3 bases and the V segment lost 7 bases, leaving 8 bases of the junction unmatched. The germline V gene encodes CDR1 SEHNR and CDR2 FQNEAQ (reference sequence).

This clone was seen a handful of times. V and J are TRBV2 and TRBJ1-2; tentatively, D is TRBD1 (6 bases). Germline V gene lookup returns CDR1 SNHLY and CDR2 FYNNEI. This CDR3 contains 14 residues. The V end was cut by 5 bases, the J end by 3 bases, with 13 bases between. The CDR3 DNA is TGTGCCAGCAGTAGGGGGAGGGGCGACTATGGCTACACCTTC. Protein: CASSRGRGDYGYTF.